This paragraph reports one TCR beta chain. It lacks a known antigen. No much larger clonotype is one base removed from it; base qualities were not supplied. From cysteine to phenylalanine, the CDR3 is 12 amino acids long. Only the CDR3 part of the read is kept: 36 bases, read in frame from the first base. Looking up the germline V gene (reference sequence) yields CDR1 GTSNPN and CDR2 SVGIG. At the junction V is shortened by 1 base and J by 3 bases, with 6 bases in between. The sample originates from a study of blood T cell repertoires in COVID-19 (dated by TCRdb to the early 2020s). Turning to the overall study: Samples from collaborators originated in the United States, Italy and Spain and spanned both the acute and convalescent phases of COVID-19. The material from the prospective study consisted of cDNA or gDNA derived from T cells, B-cell-depleted T cells, or PBMCs. Deeply sampled blood TCRbeta repertoires from subjects exposed to, actively infected with, or recovered from COVID-19 were included in the dataset. A freely available public database, intended as a resource for researchers studying the immune response to SARS-CoV-2, is where the repertoires were released. The samples were drawn from two sources: the first 160 participants of the ongoing ImmuneRACE study, and 1,000 to 1,500 subjects contributed by 6 global collaborators. Nearly every sample came with metadata listing a de-identified subject ID, COVID-19 status, age in years and sex. Where available, HLA class I and class II types were obtained from metadata supplied by the sample provider rather than from assay-based typing.

Study-wide conclusions, independent of this receptor: The quantity of clinical and demographic metadata differed by source and by participant and was supplied without curation.

In the prospective study, participants were 18 to 89 years old, resided in around 25 geographic areas of the United States, and were enrolled through a virtual design. In the prospective study, participants were assigned to cohorts based on the clinical history participants reported in a screening survey and a study questionnaire. Recovered participants in ImmuneRACE Cohort 3 were defined as having two consecutive negative NP/OP PCR tests, clearance from a healthcare professional, or resolution of symptoms. Each participant in the prospective study had whole blood, serum and a nasopharyngeal or oropharyngeal swab collected by mobile phlebotomists. Over a roughly two-month period, participants in the prospective study had the option of providing additional blood draws and questionnaires. Before DNA extraction, prospective study blood samples were shipped either frozen or at room temperature. TCRbeta CDR3 regions were amplified from genomic DNA using the immunoSEQ Assay, a bias-controlled multiplex PCR. On the authors' methods: The number of nucleated cells in each sample was estimated by amplification of reference gene primers within the assay. To quantify the absolute abundance of each unique TCRbeta CDR3 rearrangement, sequence reads were collapsed and filtered. For each sample, productive Simpson clonality was calculated as the square root of Simpson's diversity index over productive rearrangements. TCRdb took this table from immuneACCESS and kept in-frame rearrangements with V and J called. Such tables lack part of the clones; where checked against another copy, unresolved V genes explain under half of the gap, and the rest is unexplained. The V and J calls and clone size are taken from that table; D and trimming were inferred from the DNA. The sample profile shows around 290,000 clones; around 86% of them were found once. The ten biggest clones cover over 2.5% of the sample.

The chain links TRBV30 with TRBJ1-1, with the D gene call left open. This sequence was found in a woman under 30 who had recovered from COVID-19. The sequenced material came from PBMCs or T cells enriched from blood (not recorded which). The CDR3 sequence is CAWSGEYTEAFF. The sequence in DNA is TGTGCCTGGAGTGGGGAGTACACTGAAGCTTTCTTT.